A selection of T cell receptor beta chains follows, all from one sample in a study of glioma-infiltrating T cells after dendritic cell vaccination. Some clones are missing from TCRdb's copy, which holds only in-frame ones; the method was immunoSEQ multiplex PCR. The sample consists of about 46,000 clones, approximately 90% of them appearing once. The material sequenced was blood, taken after dendritic cell vaccination. The receptors stem from a human donor with glioblastoma. Both conserved end residues are part of each CDR3. The D gene is left open where the match is weak. Rows give clone size only sometimes, using once, few, many, or a class for an expanded clone.

TRBV11-2	TRBJ2-7	-	-	TGTGCCAGCAGCCGCCCAACGGAGGTCGCCGAGCAGTACTTC	CASSRPTEVAEQYF
TRBV4-1	TRBJ2-3	TRBD2	-	TGCGCCAGCAGCCCCAAATGGACTAGCGGGGGCTCAGATACGCAGTATTTT	CASSPKWTSGGSDTQYF
TRBV6-6	TRBJ2-2	TRBD1	few	TGTGCCAGCAGGGACGACAGGGGCCGCAACACCGGGGAGCTGTTTTTT	CASRDDRGRNTGELFF
TRBV28	TRBJ2-3	-	medium-sized	TGTGCCAGCAGTTTTTTATCAGGCACAGATACGCAGTATTTT	CASSFLSGTDTQYF
TRBV7-3	TRBJ2-1	TRBD2	-	TGTGCCAGCAGCCTAACGACCGGGACTAGGGTTGATGGTGAGCAGTTCTTC	CASSLTTGTRVDGEQFF
TRBV7-9	TRBJ2-7	TRBD1	-	TGTGCCAGCAGCCCCCGCGCCGGGACAGGGACGTACGAGCAGTACTTC	CASSPRAGTGTYEQYF
TRBV10-3	TRBJ1-5	-	-	TGTGCCATCAGTAGGGACAAAAATCAGCCCCAGCATTTT	CAISRDKNQPQHF
TRBV2	TRBJ1-5	-	-	TGTGCCAGCAGGAGGTGGGAGGGATTCCAGCCCCAGCATTTT	CASRRWEGFQPQHF
TRBV6-6	TRBJ2-3	-	once	TGTGCCAGCAGTTACGAGAGTTGGGACTGGCAGTATTTT	CASSYESWDWQYF
TRBV6-1	TRBJ1-1	-	-	TGTGCCAGCAGTGAATCGGTATCCGAAGCTTTCTTT	CASSESVSEAFF
TRBV12-1	TRBJ2-6	-	-	TGTGCCAGCAGCAACGACTCTGTAGGACAAAGTCGGGCCAACGTCCTGACTTTC	CASSNDSVGQSRANVLTF
TRBV5-1	TRBJ1-3	-	-	TGCGCCAGCAGCTTGGACGGGATCTCTGGAAACACCATATATTTT	CASSLDGISGNTIYF
TRBV29-1	TRBJ2-7	-	-	TGCAGCGTTACGGAGGGGGCCAACGAGCAGTACTTC	CSVTEGANEQYF
TRBV5-8	TRBJ2-7	-	-	TGTGCCAGCAGCTCGACACCTACCTACGAGCAGTACTTC	CASSSTPTYEQYF
TRBV7-9	TRBJ2-5	TRBD2	few	TGTGCCAGCAGCCTAGATGAGGCGGGAGGAGAGACCCAGTACTTC	CASSLDEAGGETQYF
TRBV29-1	TRBJ2-1	TRBD2	-	TGCAGCGGGATGACTAGCGGGAGCCGCAATGAGCAGTTCTTC	CSGMTSGSRNEQFF
TRBV27	TRBJ1-2	-	-	TGTGCCAGCAGTTACAGTTCTAACTATGGCTACACCTTC	CASSYSSNYGYTF
TRBV5-1	TRBJ2-2	TRBD1	-	TGCGCCAGCAGCCCCGGACAGGGGCGGACCGGGGAGCTGTTTTTT	CASSPGQGRTGELFF
TRBV19	TRBJ2-5	TRBD2	-	TGTGCCAGTAGTATGATGGGCGGGAGCGAGACCCAGTACTTC	CASSMMGGSETQYF
TRBV7-8	TRBJ1-2	TRBD1	-	TGTGCCAGCCAGGGGGGCTCTGGCTACACCTTC	CASQGGSGYTF
TRBV15	TRBJ1-5	TRBD1	-	TGTGCCACCAGCAGAGACAGGGGGCGCGGTCAGCCCCAGCATTTT	CATSRDRGRGQPQHF
TRBV28	TRBJ1-3	TRBD1	few	TGTGCCAGCAGTGTAGGGGGCGCGTCTGGAAACACCATATATTTT	CASSVGGASGNTIYF
TRBV11-2	TRBJ1-2	TRBD1	once	TGTGCCAGCAGCTCCTCCGGGACAGGGAGGGGCTACACCTTC	CASSSSGTGRGYTF
TRBV18	TRBJ2-7	TRBD1	-	TGTGCCAGCTCACCGTACGGACAGGGTCGAAAGTACTTC	CASSPYGQGRKYF
TRBV28	TRBJ2-1	TRBD2	-	TGTGCCAGCAGTTTATTAGCGGGGCCGGACGGGGGTGAGCAGTTCTTC	CASSLLAGPDGGEQFF
TRBV10-3	TRBJ2-3	-	-	TGTGCCACCAAGGAGGTGGGCACAGATACGCAGTATTTT	CATKEVGTDTQYF
TRBV5-1	TRBJ2-5	-	-	TGCGCCAGCAGAAGGGTGAACAGGGCAGAGACCCAGTACTTC	CASRRVNRAETQYF